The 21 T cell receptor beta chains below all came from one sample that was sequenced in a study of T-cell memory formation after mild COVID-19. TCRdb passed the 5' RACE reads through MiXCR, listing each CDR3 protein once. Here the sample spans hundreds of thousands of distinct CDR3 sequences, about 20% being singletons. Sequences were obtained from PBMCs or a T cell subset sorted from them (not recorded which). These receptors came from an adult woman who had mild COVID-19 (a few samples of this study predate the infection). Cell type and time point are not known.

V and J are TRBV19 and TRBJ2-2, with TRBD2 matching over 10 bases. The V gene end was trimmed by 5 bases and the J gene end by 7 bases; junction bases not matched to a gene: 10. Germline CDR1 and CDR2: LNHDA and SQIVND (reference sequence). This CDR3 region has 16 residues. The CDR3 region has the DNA TGTGCCAGTAGTGGACGAGCGGGGGGGCCTAGCGGGGAGCTGTTTTTT. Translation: CASSGRAGGPSGELFF.

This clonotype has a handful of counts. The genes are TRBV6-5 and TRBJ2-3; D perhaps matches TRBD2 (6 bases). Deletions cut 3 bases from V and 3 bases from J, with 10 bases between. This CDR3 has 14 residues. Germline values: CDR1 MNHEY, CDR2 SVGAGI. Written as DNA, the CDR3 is TGTGCCAGCAGTTATTGGCGGGATACAGATACGCAGTATTTT. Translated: CASSYWRDTDTQYF.

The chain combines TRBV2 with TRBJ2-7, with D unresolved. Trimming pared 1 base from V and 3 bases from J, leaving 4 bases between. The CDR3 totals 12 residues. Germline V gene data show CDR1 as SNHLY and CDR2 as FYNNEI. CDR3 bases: TGTGCCAGCAGTGAAGGAGACTACGAGCAGTACTTC. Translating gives CASSEGDYEQYF.

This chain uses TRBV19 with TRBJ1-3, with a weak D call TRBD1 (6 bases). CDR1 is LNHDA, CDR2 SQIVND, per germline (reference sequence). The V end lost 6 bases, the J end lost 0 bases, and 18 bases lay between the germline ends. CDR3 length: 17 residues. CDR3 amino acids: CASSALSYRDSGNTIYF. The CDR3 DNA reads TGTGCCAGTAGCGCCCTCTCTTACAGGGACTCTGGAAACACCATATATTTT.

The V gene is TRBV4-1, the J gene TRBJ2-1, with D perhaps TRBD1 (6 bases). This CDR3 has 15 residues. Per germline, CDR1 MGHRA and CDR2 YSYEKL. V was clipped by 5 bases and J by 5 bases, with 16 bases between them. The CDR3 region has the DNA TGCGCCAGCAGCTGGACAGCAAGGCGGGACAATGAGCAGTTCTTC. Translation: CASSWTARRDNEQFF.

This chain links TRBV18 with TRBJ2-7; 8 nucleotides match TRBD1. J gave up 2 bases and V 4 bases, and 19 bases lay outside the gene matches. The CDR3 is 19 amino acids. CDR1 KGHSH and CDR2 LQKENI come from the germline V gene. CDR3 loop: CASSQRTGIHLMAAYEQYF. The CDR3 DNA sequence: TGTGCCAGCTCACAACGGACAGGGATCCATCTCATGGCAGCCTACGAGCAGTACTTC. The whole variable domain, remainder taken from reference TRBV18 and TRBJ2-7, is NAGVMQNPRHLVRRRGQEARLRCSPMKGHSHVYWYRQLPEEGLKFMVYLQKENIIDESGMPKERFSAEFPKEGPSILRIQQVVRGDSAAYFCASSQRTGIHLMAAYEQYFGPGTRLTVT.

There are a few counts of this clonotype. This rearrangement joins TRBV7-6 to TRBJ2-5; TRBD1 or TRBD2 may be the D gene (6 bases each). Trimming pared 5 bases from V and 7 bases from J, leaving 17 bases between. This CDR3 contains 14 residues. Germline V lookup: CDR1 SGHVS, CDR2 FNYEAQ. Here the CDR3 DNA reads TGTGCCAGCAGCCCCGCGTCGGGGGCAGGGACCCAGTACTTC. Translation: CASSPASGAGTQYF.

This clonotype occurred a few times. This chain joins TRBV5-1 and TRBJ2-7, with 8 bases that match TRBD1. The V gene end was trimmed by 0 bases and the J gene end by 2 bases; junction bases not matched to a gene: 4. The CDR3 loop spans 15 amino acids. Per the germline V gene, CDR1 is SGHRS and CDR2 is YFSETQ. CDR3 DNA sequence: TGCGCCAGCAGCTTGGGGGGACAGGCGACCTACGAGCAGTACTTC. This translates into CASSLGGQATYEQYF.

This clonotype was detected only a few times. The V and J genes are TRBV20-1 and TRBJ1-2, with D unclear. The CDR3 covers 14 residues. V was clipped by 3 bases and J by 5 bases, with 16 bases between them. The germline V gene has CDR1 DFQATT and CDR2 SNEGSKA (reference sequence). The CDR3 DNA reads TGCAGTGCTAGTGCCCCTGGAGCCGGATATGGCTACACCTTC. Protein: CSASAPGAGYGYTF.

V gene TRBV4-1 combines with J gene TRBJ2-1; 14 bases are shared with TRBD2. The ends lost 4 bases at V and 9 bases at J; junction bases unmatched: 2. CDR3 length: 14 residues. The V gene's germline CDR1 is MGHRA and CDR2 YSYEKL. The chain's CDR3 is CASSPGLAGAEQFF. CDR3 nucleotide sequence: TGCGCCAGCAGCCCGGGACTAGCGGGAGCTGAGCAGTTCTTC.

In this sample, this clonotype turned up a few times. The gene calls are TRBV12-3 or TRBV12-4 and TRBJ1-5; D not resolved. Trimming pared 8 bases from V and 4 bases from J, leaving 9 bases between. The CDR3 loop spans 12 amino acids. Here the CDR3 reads CASADGNQPQHF. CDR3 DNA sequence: TGTGCCAGCGCGGACGGAAATCAGCCCCAGCATTTT.

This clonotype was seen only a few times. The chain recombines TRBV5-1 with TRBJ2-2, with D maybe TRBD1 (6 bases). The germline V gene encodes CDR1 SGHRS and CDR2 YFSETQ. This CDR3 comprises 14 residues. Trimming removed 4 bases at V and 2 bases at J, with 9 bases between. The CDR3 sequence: CASSTGHNTGELFF. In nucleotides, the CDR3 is TGCGCCAGCAGCACGGGACACAACACCGGGGAGCTGTTTTTT. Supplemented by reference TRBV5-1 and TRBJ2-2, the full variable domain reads KAGVTQTPRYLIKTRGQQVTLSCSPISGHRSVSWYQQTPGQGLQFLFEYFSETQRNKGNFPGRFSGRQFSNSRSEMNVSTLELGDSALYLCASSTGHNTGELFFGEGSRLTVL.

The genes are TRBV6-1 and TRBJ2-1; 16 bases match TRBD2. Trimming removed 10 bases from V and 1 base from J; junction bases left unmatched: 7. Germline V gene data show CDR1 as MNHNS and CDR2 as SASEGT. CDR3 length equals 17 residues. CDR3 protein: CATLGLAGGPSYNEQFF. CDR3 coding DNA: TGTGCCACCCTGGGACTAGCGGGGGGGCCATCCTACAATGAGCAGTTCTTC.

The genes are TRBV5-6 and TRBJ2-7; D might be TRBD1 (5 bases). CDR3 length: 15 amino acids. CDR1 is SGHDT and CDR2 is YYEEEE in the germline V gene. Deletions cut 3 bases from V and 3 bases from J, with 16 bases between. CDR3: CASSSPSTDHYEQYF. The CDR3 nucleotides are TGTGCCAGCAGCTCCCCATCGACAGACCACTACGAGCAGTACTTC. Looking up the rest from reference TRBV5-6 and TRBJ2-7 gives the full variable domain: DAGVTQSPTHLIKTRGQQVTLRCSPKSGHDTVSWYQQALGQGPQFIFQYYEEEERQRGNFPDRFSGHQFPNYSSELNVNALLLGDSALYLCASSSPSTDHYEQYFGPGTRLTVT.

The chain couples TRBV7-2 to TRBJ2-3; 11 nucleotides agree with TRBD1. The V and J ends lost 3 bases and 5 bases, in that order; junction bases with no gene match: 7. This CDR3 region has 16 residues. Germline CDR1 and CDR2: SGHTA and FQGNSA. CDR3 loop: CASSFAGTGGGDTQYF. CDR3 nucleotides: TGTGCCAGCAGCTTCGCCGGGACAGGGGGTGGAGATACGCAGTATTTT.

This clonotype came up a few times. Here the CDR3 DNA reads TGTGCCAGCAGACGATTGGGCGGGGAGCTGTTTTTT. This codes for CASRRLGGELFF. This chain links TRBV6-6 with TRBJ2-2; D is uncertain. V was clipped by 6 bases and J by 7 bases, with 9 bases between them. This CDR3 comprises 12 residues. Germline CDR1 is MNHNY and CDR2 is SVGAGI (reference sequence).

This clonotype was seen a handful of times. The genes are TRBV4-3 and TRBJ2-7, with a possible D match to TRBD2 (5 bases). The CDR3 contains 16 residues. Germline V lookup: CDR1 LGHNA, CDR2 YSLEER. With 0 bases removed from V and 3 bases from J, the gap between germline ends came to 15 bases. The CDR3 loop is CASSQEGSGGIYEQYF. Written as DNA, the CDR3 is TGCGCCAGCAGCCAAGAGGGGAGCGGAGGAATCTACGAGCAGTACTTC.

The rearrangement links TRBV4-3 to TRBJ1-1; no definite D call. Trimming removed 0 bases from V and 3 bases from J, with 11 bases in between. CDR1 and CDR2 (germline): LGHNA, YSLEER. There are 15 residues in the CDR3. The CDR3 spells CASSQDAGGHTEAFF. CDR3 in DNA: TGCGCCAGCAGCCAAGATGCGGGAGGACACACTGAAGCTTTCTTT.

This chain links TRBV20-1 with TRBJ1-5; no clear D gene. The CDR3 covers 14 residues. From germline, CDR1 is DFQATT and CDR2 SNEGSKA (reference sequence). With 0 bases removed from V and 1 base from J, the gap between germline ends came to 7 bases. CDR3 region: CSARDQQSNQPQHF. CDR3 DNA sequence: TGCAGTGCTAGAGATCAGCAGAGCAATCAGCCCCAGCATTTT.

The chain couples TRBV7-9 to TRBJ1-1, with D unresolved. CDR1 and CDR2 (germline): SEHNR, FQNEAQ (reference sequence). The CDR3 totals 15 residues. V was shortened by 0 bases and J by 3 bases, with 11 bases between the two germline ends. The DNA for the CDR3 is TGTGCCAGCAGCTTAGCGGCAGCAGGCTACACTGAAGCTTTCTTT. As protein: CASSLAAAGYTEAFF.

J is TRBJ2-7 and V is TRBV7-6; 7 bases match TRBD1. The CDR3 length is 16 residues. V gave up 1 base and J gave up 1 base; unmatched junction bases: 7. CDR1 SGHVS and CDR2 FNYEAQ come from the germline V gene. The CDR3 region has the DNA TGTGCCAGCAGCTTAGAGAGACAGGGATTGTCCTACGAGCAGTACTTC. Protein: CASSLERQGLSYEQYF.